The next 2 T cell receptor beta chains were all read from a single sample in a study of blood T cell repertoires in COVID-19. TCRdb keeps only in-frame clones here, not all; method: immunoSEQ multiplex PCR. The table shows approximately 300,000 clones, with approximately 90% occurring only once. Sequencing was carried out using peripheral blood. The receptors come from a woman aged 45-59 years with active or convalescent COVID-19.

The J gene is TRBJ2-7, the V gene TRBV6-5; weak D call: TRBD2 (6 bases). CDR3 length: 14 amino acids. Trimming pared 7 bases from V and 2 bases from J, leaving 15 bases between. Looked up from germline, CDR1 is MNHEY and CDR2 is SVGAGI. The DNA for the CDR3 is TGTGCCAGCAAAACCGGGACGGGGGCCTACGAGCAGTACTTC. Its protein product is CASKTGTGAYEQYF.

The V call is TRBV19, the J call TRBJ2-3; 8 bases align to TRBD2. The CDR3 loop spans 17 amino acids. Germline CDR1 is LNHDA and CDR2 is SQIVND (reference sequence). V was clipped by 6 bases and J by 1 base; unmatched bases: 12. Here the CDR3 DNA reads TGTGCCAGTAGCCCTCTCCCCGGGACTAGAGGCACAGATACGCAGTATTTT. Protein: CASSPLPGTRGTDTQYF.